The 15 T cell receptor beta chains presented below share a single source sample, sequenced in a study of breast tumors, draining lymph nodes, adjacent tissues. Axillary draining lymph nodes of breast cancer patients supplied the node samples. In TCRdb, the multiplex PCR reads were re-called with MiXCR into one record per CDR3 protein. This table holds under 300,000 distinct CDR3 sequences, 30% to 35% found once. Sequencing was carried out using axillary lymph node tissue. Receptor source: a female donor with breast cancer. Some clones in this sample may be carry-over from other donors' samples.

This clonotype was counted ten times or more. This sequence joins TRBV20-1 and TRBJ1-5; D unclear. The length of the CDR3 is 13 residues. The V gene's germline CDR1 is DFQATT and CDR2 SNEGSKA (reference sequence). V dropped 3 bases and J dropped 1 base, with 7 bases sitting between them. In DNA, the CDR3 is TGCAGTGCTAGCAGTGGGAGCAATCAGCCCCAGCATTTT. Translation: CSASSGSNQPQHF.

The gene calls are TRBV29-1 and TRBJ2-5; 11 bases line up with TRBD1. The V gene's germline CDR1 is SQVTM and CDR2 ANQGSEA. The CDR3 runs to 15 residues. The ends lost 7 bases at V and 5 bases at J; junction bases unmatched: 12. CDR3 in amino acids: CSAGGQGASMETQYF. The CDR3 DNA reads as TGCAGCGCTGGCGGACAGGGGGCTTCTATGGAGACCCAGTACTTC.

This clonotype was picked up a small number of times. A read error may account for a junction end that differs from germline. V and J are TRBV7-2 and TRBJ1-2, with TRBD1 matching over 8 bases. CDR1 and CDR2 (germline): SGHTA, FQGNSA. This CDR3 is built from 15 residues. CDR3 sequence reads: CASSPRDRPNYGYPF. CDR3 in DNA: TGTGCCAGCAGCCCCCGGGACAGGCCTAACTATGGCTACCCCTTC.

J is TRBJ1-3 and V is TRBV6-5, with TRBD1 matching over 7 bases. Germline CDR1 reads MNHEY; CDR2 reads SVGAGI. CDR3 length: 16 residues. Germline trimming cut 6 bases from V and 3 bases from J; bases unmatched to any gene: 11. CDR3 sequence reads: CASSHSKGGGGNTIYF. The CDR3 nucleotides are TGTGCCAGCAGCCACTCGAAAGGGGGCGGTGGAAACACCATATATTTT.

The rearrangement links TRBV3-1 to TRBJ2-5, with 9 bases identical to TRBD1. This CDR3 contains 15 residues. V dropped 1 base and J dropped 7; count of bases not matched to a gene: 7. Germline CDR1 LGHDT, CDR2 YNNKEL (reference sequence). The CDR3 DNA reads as TGTGCCAGCAGCCAAGCGGGACAGGGCGGAGGGACCCAGTACTTC. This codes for CASSQAGQGGGTQYF.

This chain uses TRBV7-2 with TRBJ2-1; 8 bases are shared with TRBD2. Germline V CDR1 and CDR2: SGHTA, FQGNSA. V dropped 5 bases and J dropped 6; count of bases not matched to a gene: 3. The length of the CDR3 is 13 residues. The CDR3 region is CASSNGGGNEQFF. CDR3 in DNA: TGTGCCAGCAGCAACGGGGGGGGCAATGAGCAGTTCTTC.

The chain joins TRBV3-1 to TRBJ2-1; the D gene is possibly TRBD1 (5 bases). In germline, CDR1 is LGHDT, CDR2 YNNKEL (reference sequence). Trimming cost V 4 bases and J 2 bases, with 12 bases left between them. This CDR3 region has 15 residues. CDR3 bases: TGTGCCAGCAGCCGGGCTTGGGGCGCCTACAATGAGCAGTTCTTC. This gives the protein CASSRAWGAYNEQFF.

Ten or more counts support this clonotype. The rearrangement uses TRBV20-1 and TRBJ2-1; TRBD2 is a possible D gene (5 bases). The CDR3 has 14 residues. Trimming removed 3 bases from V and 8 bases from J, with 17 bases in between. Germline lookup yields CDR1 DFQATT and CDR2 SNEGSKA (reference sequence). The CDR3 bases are TGCAGTGCTAGTGGACTCACGGACTGGGATGAGCAGTTCTTC. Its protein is CSASGLTDWDEQFF.

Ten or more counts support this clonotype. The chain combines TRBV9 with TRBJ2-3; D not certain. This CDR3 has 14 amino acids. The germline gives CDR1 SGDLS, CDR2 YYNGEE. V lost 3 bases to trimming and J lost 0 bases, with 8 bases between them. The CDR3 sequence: CASSGAISTDTQYF. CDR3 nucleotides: TGTGCCAGCAGCGGGGCGATAAGCACAGATACGCAGTATTTT.

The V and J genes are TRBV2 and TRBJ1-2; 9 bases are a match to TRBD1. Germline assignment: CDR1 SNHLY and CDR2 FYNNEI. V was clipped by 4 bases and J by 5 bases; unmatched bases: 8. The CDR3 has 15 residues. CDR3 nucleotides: TGTGCCAGCAGTGTCGGCCAGACAGGGGGGTATGGCTACACCTTC. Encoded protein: CASSVGQTGGYGYTF. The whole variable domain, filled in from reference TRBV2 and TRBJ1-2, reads EPEVTQTPSHQVTQMGQEVILRCVPISNHLYFYWYRQILGQKVEFLVSFYNNEISEKSEIFDDQFSVERPDGSNFTLKIRSTKLEDSAMYFCASSVGQTGGYGYTFGSGTRLTVV.

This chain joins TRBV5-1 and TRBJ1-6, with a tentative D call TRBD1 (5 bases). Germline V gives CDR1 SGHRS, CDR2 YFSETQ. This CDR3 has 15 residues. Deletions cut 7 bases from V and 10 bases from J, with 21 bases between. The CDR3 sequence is CASRKRGGRNSPLHF. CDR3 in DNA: TGCGCCAGCCGGAAGCGGGGGGGTCGAAACTCACCCCTCCACTTT.

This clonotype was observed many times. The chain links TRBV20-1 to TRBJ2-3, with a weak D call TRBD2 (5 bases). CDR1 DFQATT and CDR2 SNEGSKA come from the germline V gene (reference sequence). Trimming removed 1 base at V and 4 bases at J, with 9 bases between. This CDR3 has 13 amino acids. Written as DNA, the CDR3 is TGCAGTGCTAGAGTCGAGGGTGCAGATACGCAGTATTTT. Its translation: CSARVEGADTQYF.

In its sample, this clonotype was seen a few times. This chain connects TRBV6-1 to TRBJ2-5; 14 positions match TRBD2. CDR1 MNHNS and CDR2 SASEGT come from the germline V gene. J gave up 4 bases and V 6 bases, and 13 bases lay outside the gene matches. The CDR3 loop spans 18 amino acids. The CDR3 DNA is TGTGCCAGCAGACACCCCGGGACTAGCGGGAGATGGAGAGAGACCCAGTACTTC. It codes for CASRHPGTSGRWRETQYF.

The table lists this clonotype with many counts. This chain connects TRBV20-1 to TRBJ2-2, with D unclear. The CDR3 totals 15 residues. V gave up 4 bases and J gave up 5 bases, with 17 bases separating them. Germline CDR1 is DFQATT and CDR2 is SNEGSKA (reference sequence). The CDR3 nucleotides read TGCAGTGCTATTCCAAGAAATCAACTTACCGGGGAGCTGTTTTTT. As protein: CSAIPRNQLTGELFF.

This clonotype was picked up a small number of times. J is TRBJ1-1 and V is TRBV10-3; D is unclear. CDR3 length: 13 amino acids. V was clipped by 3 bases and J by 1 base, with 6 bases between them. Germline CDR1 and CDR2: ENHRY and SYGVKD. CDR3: CAISDQRNTEAFF. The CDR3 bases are TGTGCCATCAGTGACCAGAGGAACACTGAAGCTTTCTTT.